This T cell receptor (beta chain) stems from a study of cytomegalovirus exposure and HLA in healthy donors. The assay was immunoSEQ multiplex PCR, and TCRdb's table has in-frame clones only and misses some. The repertoire holds roughly 330,000 clones, with about 85% as singletons. Germline V gene data show CDR1 as SGHTA and CDR2 as FQGNSA. This CDR3 comprises 14 residues. The V gene lost 6 bases and the J gene lost 0 bases, with 9 bases spanning the gap. About this clone: The antigen is undetermined.

Findings and caveats of the study: Published work reported that the classifier diagnosed cytomegalovirus status with high specificity and sensitivity.

The sample consisted of PBMCs. The source is a woman in her 30s in good health and CMV-seropositive. J is TRBJ1-5 and V is TRBV7-2, with TRBD1 as a possible D gene (6 bases). CDR3 residues: CASRDSYSNQPQHF. The CDR3 nucleotides are TGTGCCAGCAGGGACAGTTATAGCAATCAGCCCCAGCATTTT.